This T cell receptor beta chain was sequenced in a study of cytomegalovirus exposure and HLA in healthy donors. Broader study findings: Some V segments, including TRBV6-2 and TRBV6-3, were excluded as indistinguishable.

J was trimmed by 6 bases and V by 4 bases; bases with no gene match: 6. CDR3 length: 15 amino acids. The germline CDR1 and CDR2 sequences are SGHDT and YYEEEE. The table lists this clone with a count of one. As yet, its antigen is unknown. PCR amplification relied on 60 Vbeta primers (plus 13 Jbeta primers). Profiling relied on immunoSEQ multiplex PCR, and the TCRdb table lists in-frame clones only, not all of them. The table has 100,000 to 150,000 clones, around three quarters seen once. The clonotype was recovered from a man aged 25 to 40 in good health and CMV-seropositive. Material: PBMCs. V and J are TRBV5-6 and TRBJ1-6; 8 bases are a match to TRBD1. The CDR3 is CASSVRGLGNSPLHF. In DNA, the CDR3 is TGTGCCAGCAGCGTCAGGGGGCTAGGTAATTCACCCCTCCACTTT. The full variable domain, its missing parts supplied by reference TRBV5-6 and TRBJ1-6, is DAGVTQSPTHLIKTRGQQVTLRCSPKSGHDTVSWYQQALGQGPQFIFQYYEEEERQRGNFPDRFSGHQFPNYSSELNVNALLLGDSALYLCASSVRGLGNSPLHFGNGTRLTVT.